Sequencing of this T cell receptor (beta chain) was carried out in a study of blood T cell repertoires in COVID-19. The germline V gene has CDR1 SNHLY and CDR2 FYNNEI. The V end lost 6 bases, the J end lost 0 bases, and 15 bases lay between the germline ends. There are 16 residues in the CDR3. Libraries were prepared by immunoSEQ multiplex PCR; TCRdb keeps only in-frame clonotypes and omits some of them. The sample shows 70,000 to 75,000 clones, around four fifths of them seen only once. The sequencing input was peripheral blood. The TCR originated in a woman in her sixties or seventies with acute or convalescent COVID-19. The chain employs TRBV2 and TRBJ1-3; a possible D gene is TRBD1 (5 bases). The CDR3 sequence: CASSATWGGSGNTIYF. In nucleotides, the CDR3 is TGTGCCAGCAGCGCCACTTGGGGCGGCTCTGGAAACACCATATATTTT.